Shown below are 13 T cell receptor beta chains from a single sample sequenced in a study of T cell repertoires in cytomegalovirus infection. These TCRs' antigens remain unknown. A single record per CDR3 protein comes from TCRdb applying MiXCR to the reads. The table records about 470,000 distinct CDR3 sequences, roughly 42% of them present only once. The material sequenced was cultured PBMCs, taken from culture after CMV antigen stimulation. Every receptor here comes from a human donor in good health (CMV status not recorded). Some clones in this sample may be carry-over from other donors' samples.

V gene TRBV7-4 combines with J gene TRBJ1-3, with D possibly matching TRBD1 (6 bases). The V gene's germline CDR1 is SGHVT and CDR2 SQSDAQ. The CDR3 length is 15 residues. V lost 5 bases and J lost 0, with 11 bases in between. The CDR3 sequence: CASSAGGLSGNTIYF. DNA of the CDR3: TGTGCCAGCAGCGCGGGGGGGCTCTCTGGAAACACCATATATTTT.

The chain is built from TRBV27 and TRBJ2-5; 7 bases map to TRBD1. The CDR3 extends over 13 amino acids. V lost 5 bases to trimming and J lost 6 bases; unmatched junction nucleotides: 6. Germline CDR1 and CDR2: MNHEY and SMNVEV (reference sequence). The CDR3 spells CASSPRQGQTQYF. CDR3 DNA sequence: TGTGCCAGCAGTCCCCGACAGGGACAGACCCAGTACTTC.

There are many counts of this clonotype. V is TRBV7-6 and J is TRBJ1-1, with 7 bases matching TRBD1. Germline-derived CDR1 and CDR2 are SGHVS and FNYEAQ. Germline trimming cut 1 base from V and 4 bases from J; bases unmatched to any gene: 3. The CDR3 extends over 14 amino acids. In nucleotides, the CDR3 is TGTGCCAGCAGCTTAGGGGCAGGGGGCACTGAAGCTTTCTTT. Translating it yields CASSLGAGGTEAFF.

This clonotype has just a few counts. This rearrangement joins TRBV7-2 to TRBJ2-7; 8 bases are a match to TRBD2. V dropped 0 bases and J dropped 2; count of bases not matched to a gene: 3. Germline V lookup: CDR1 SGHTA, CDR2 FQGNSA. The CDR3 has 15 residues. The CDR3 sequence: CASSLARTSPYEQYF. CDR3 DNA sequence: TGTGCCAGCAGCTTAGCGAGGACTAGCCCCTACGAGCAGTACTTC.

V usage is TRBV7-6 and J usage is TRBJ2-6; no reliable D call. The CDR3 is 16 residues long. CDR1 SGHVS and CDR2 FNYEAQ come from the germline V gene. V was trimmed by 3 bases and J by 0 bases, leaving 9 bases between them. The CDR3 coding sequence is TGTGCCAGCAGCTTGGGTCGGCACTCTGGGGCCAACGTCCTGACTTTC. It is translated as CASSLGRHSGANVLTF.

This chain links TRBV7-2 with TRBJ2-1; 10 bases match TRBD2. Germline trimming cut 6 bases from V and 5 bases from J; bases unmatched to any gene: 4. This CDR3 is built from 14 residues. Germline CDR1 reads SGHTA; CDR2 reads FQGNSA. In nucleotides, the CDR3 is TGTGCCAGCAGTCTAGCGGGGGCTAACAATGAGCAGTTCTTC. Its translation is CASSLAGANNEQFF.

V usage is TRBV5-4 and J usage is TRBJ2-2; 7 bases align to TRBD1. The germline CDR1 and CDR2 sequences are SGHNT and YYREEE (reference sequence). V lost 4 bases to trimming and J lost 1 base; unmatched junction nucleotides: 13. CDR3 length: 18 residues. This CDR3 reads CASSPNRRGQLNTGELFF. The DNA of the CDR3 is TGTGCCAGCAGCCCCAACCGTCGGGGACAGCTGAACACCGGGGAGCTGTTTTTT. Full variable domain (outside the CDR3, taken from reference TRBV5-4 and TRBJ2-2): ETGVTQSPTHLIKTRGQQVTLRCSSQSGHNTVSWYQQALGQGPQFIFQYYREEENGRGNFPPRFSGLQFPNYSSELNVNALELDDSALYLCASSPNRRGQLNTGELFFGEGSRLTVL.

The chain carries TRBV11-2 and TRBJ2-3; possibly TRBD1 for D (6 bases). The CDR3 consists of 15 residues. V was pared by 1 base and J by 5 bases, with 13 bases between. Germline V gene data show CDR1 as SGHAT and CDR2 as FQNNGV. The CDR3 protein is CASSLAAGAVDTQYF. The DNA of the CDR3 is TGTGCCAGCAGCTTAGCGGCAGGGGCGGTAGATACGCAGTATTTT.

The chain uses TRBV30 and TRBJ2-5; TRBD2 agrees at 7 bases. V was pared by 0 bases and J by 3 bases, with 4 bases of the junction left unmatched. Germline-derived CDR1 and CDR2 are GTSNPN and SVGIG (reference sequence). The length of the CDR3 is 14 residues. The CDR3 is CAWSVLGGEETQYF. The CDR3 DNA reads as TGTGCCTGGAGTGTACTGGGGGGGGAAGAGACCCAGTACTTC.

This clonotype came up once. The V and J genes are TRBV7-8 and TRBJ2-7, with a possible D match to TRBD1 (5 bases). The germline gives CDR1 SGHVS, CDR2 FQNEAQ. Trimming took 1 base from V and 5 from J, leaving 9 bases between them. CDR3 length equals 13 residues. The CDR3 sequence is CASSLVNRHEQYF. The CDR3 DNA reads as TGTGCCAGCAGCTTAGTTAACAGGCACGAGCAGTACTTC.

This clonotype was picked up many times. Germline and junction disagree at one end, which may indicate a read error. V is TRBV12-3 or TRBV12-4 and J is TRBJ2-7, with D perhaps TRBD1 or TRBD2 (6 bases each). This CDR3 is built from 12 residues. This chain's CDR3 is CASSLGGFEQYF. DNA for the CDR3: TGTGCCAGCAGCTTAGGGGGGTTCGAGCAGTACTTC.

This clonotype was seen only a few times. V usage is TRBV5-1 and J usage is TRBJ2-3; 12 bases agree with TRBD2. The CDR3 is 17 amino acids. The germline CDR1 and CDR2 sequences are SGHRS and YFSETQ. The trim removed 4 bases at V and 1 base at J, leaving 7 bases unmatched. CDR3 sequence (DNA): TGCGCCAGCAGCAACAATCGGACTAGCGGGGGCACAGATACGCAGTATTTT. As protein: CASSNNRTSGGTDTQYF. Full variable domain (outside the CDR3, taken from reference TRBV5-1 and TRBJ2-3): KAGVTQTPRYLIKTRGQQVTLSCSPISGHRSVSWYQQTPGQGLQFLFEYFSETQRNKGNFPGRFSGRQFSNSRSEMNVSTLELGDSALYLCASSNNRTSGGTDTQYFGPGTRLTVL.

V usage is TRBV7-9 and J usage is TRBJ1-5; no clear D. The germline gives CDR1 SEHNR, CDR2 FQNEAQ (reference sequence). V lost 6 bases and J lost 1, with 10 bases in between. The CDR3 extends over 14 amino acids. The CDR3, as DNA: TGTGCCAGCAGTTTAAGCGCCAGCAATCAGCCCCAGCATTTT. Residues: CASSLSASNQPQHF. The whole variable domain, remainder taken from reference TRBV7-9 and TRBJ1-5, is DTGVSQNPRHKITKRGQNVTFRCDPISEHNRLYWYRQTLGQGPEFLTYFQNEAQLEKSRLLSDRFSAERPKGSFSTLEIQRTEQGDSAMYLCASSLSASNQPQHFGDGTRLSIL.